The clone carrying this T cell receptor (beta chain) was seen a handful of times. Its antigen is unknown. The PCR ran on 60 Vbeta and 13 Jbeta primers. Clones were sequenced by immunoSEQ multiplex PCR, and TCRdb holds only the in-frame ones, with some missing. The sample lists some 100,000 clones; roughly 70% were seen once. The sample comes from a study of cytomegalovirus exposure and HLA in healthy donors. Study-level information: Unique TCRs from HLA-typed donors, 80 million to 90 million of them, were held in an early data release.

Whole-study results and caveats: In a later analysis, at a false discovery rate of 0.05, approximately 18,000 TCR beta sequences were associated with HLA alleles. Later analysis reportedly placed an Asian-associated ancestry cluster below the roughly 600-donor mean in N-insertions.

The CDR3 has 15 residues. Trimming cost V 2 bases and J 4 bases, with 14 bases left between them. In germline, CDR1 is SGHVS, CDR2 FQNEAQ. The chain joins TRBV7-8 to TRBJ2-5; a weak D match, TRBD1 (6 bases). Sequenced: PBMCs. The source of this sequence is a woman between 50 and 59 years old in good health and CMV-seropositive. CDR3 residues: CASSLRQAMRETQYF. In DNA, the CDR3 is TGTGCCAGCAGCTTAAGACAGGCTATGAGAGAGACCCAGTACTTC.